These 5 T cell receptor beta chains came from one sample sequenced in a study of T cells after yellow fever vaccination. TCRdb reprocessed the 5' RACE reads with MiXCR, giving one entry per CDR3 protein. This table has about 330,000 distinct CDR3 sequences, approximately 8% appearing once. Specimen: PBMCs, collected about 49 days after the first yellow fever vaccination. These receptors all stem from a man between 18 and 35 years old who received the YFV17D yellow fever vaccine.

Comments on this clonotype: The junction departs from the called germline gene at one end, perhaps through a read error. This sequence joins TRBV25-1 and TRBJ2-5; D remains unclear. The germline V gene has CDR1 MGHDK and CDR2 SYGVNS. The CDR3 loop spans 12 amino acids. The CDR3 bases are TGTGCCAGCAGTGGTTTCGCAGAGACCCACTACTTC. This translates into CASSGFAETHYF.

The J gene is TRBJ1-1, the V gene TRBV7-9, with no clear D. CDR3 length equals 16 residues. Germline V lookup: CDR1 SEHNR, CDR2 FQNEAQ (reference sequence). Trimming took 1 base from V and 2 from J, leaving 14 bases between them. As DNA, the CDR3 is TGTGCCAGCAGCTTAGTCTCACCCAGGCTCAACACTGAAGCTTTCTTT. It encodes CASSLVSPRLNTEAFF.

The chain combines TRBV20-1 with TRBJ2-1, with 10 bases lining up with TRBD2. Trimming removed 3 bases from V and 4 bases from J; junction bases left unmatched: 3. Germline-derived CDR1 and CDR2 are DFQATT and SNEGSKA (reference sequence). The CDR3 length is 14 residues. The CDR3 is CSASMTSGYNEQFF. The CDR3 DNA reads TGCAGTGCTAGCATGACTAGCGGGTACAATGAGCAGTTCTTC.

With respect to this clonotype: A read error may account for a junction end that differs from germline. The chain uses TRBV29-1 and TRBJ1-1; D uncertain. Germline V lookup: CDR1 SQVTM, CDR2 ANQGSEA. The CDR3 contains 12 residues. CDR3 in amino acids: CSIEGLNTEAFF. The CDR3, as DNA: TGCAGCATTGAAGGGCTGAACACTGAAGCTTTCTTT.

Points on this clonotype: An end of the junction does not agree with germline; a read error may underlie this. V is TRBV18 and J is TRBJ2-3; a possible D gene is TRBD2 (5 bases). The CDR3 length is 13 residues. CDR1 and CDR2 (germline): KGHSH, LQKENI. This chain's CDR3 is CASSPQAEDTPYF. CDR3 bases: TGTGCCAGCTCACCACAAGCGGAGGATACGCCGTATTTT.